Following are 32 T cell receptor beta chains from one sample sequenced in a study of shared clonotypes between healthy human individuals. The assay was immunoSEQ multiplex PCR, and TCRdb's table has in-frame clones only and misses some. The table has around 1,000,000 clones, roughly 77% seen once. The sequenced sample consisted of memory CD4+ T cells from PBMCs. Stated subset: CD45RA-negative fraction. The receptors were sampled from a man younger than 35 in good health. Some clones in this sample may be carry-over from other donors' samples.

The chain employs TRBV28 and TRBJ1-5, with D possibly TRBD1 on 5 matching bases. The V end lost 5 bases, the J end lost 5 bases, and 16 bases lay between the germline ends. Germline lookup yields CDR1 MDHEN and CDR2 SYDVKM. CDR3 size: 15 residues. DNA for the CDR3: TGTGCCAGCAGTCCGCCCCCTAGGGGCCATCAGCCCCAGCATTTT. Its protein product is CASSPPPRGHQPQHF.

The V gene is TRBV5-6, the J gene TRBJ1-4; the D is unclear. The CDR3 sequence is 15 residues long. Trimming shortened V by 4 bases and J by 4 bases, and 14 bases separated the two germline ends. CDR1 and CDR2 (germline): SGHDT, YYEEEE. The CDR3 loop reads CASSAPRWYNEKLFF. CDR3 coding DNA: TGTGCCAGCAGCGCTCCGAGGTGGTATAATGAAAAACTGTTTTTT.

This clone has ten or more counts. CDR3 sequence: CANKGQGRNEQYF. CDR3 coding DNA: TGCGCCAACAAGGGACAGGGCAGAAACGAGCAGTACTTC. J is TRBJ2-7 and V is TRBV10-1, with TRBD1 identical over 9 bases. J lost 5 bases, V lost 10 bases, and 9 bases had no gene match. The germline V gene has CDR1 WNHNN and CDR2 SYGVQD (reference sequence). CDR3 length: 13 residues.

The chain recombines TRBV7-9 with TRBJ1-2; D gene unclear. V lost 6 bases to trimming and J lost 4 bases, with 15 bases between them. The germline V gene has CDR1 SEHNR and CDR2 FQNEAQ (reference sequence). The CDR3 has 14 amino acids. For the CDR3, the DNA is TGTGCCAGCAGTCGAGAGCAACCGTCCTATGGCTACACCTTC. The encoded protein is CASSREQPSYGYTF. Full variable domain (missing parts from reference TRBV7-9 and TRBJ1-2): DTGVSQNPRHKITKRGQNVTFRCDPISEHNRLYWYRQTLGQGPEFLTYFQNEAQLEKSRLLSDRFSAERPKGSFSTLEIQRTEQGDSAMYLCASSREQPSYGYTFGSGTRLTVV.

The rearrangement uses TRBV28 and TRBJ2-2; 9 positions agree with TRBD2. With V trimmed by 6 bases and J by 0 bases, 8 bases remained unmatched. This CDR3 has 17 residues. Germline V lookup: CDR1 MDHEN, CDR2 SYDVKM. The CDR3 protein is CASRGASGNPNTGELFF. The CDR3 nucleotides read TGTGCCAGCAGAGGGGCTAGCGGGAATCCGAACACCGGGGAGCTGTTTTTT.

The chain carries TRBV28 and TRBJ1-3; 9 bases are a match to TRBD1. The junction had 5 bases not matched to a gene; V was cut back by 1 base and J by 10 bases. The germline V gene has CDR1 MDHEN and CDR2 SYDVKM. This CDR3 region has 14 residues. The CDR3 reads CASSLSGQGRTIYF. CDR3 coding DNA: TGTGCCAGCAGTTTATCAGGACAGGGGAGAACCATATATTTT.

The table lists this clone with a few counts. The chain uses TRBV14 and TRBJ2-5; D perhaps matches TRBD2 (5 bases). Germline assignment: CDR1 SGHDN and CDR2 FVKESK. The V gene lost 4 bases and the J gene lost 11 bases, with 14 bases spanning the gap. The CDR3 has 12 amino acids. This chain's CDR3 is CASSLLLWEQYF. DNA for the CDR3: TGTGCCAGCAGCCTACTCCTGTGGGAGCAGTACTTC.

V gene TRBV6-5 combines with J gene TRBJ2-7, with TRBD1 identical over 9 bases. The CDR3 is made up of 15 amino acids. Unmatched junction bases numbered 8, after V lost 4 bases and J lost 4 bases. Germline assignment: CDR1 MNHEY and CDR2 SVGAGI. CDR3 sequence (DNA): TGTGCCAGCAGTTCCGACCACAGGGGGCCTTACGAGCAGTACTTC. Translating it yields CASSSDHRGPYEQYF.

This sequence joins TRBV19 and TRBJ2-3; TRBD1 matches at 10 bases. CDR3 length: 14 residues. V trimming: 10 bases; J trimming: 2 bases; junction bases outside the gene matches: 6. In germline, CDR1 is LNHDA, CDR2 SQIVND (reference sequence). CDR3 nucleotides: TGTGCCACCAAGACAGGGGGCTACACAGATACGCAGTATTTT. As protein: CATKTGGYTDTQYF. Supplemented by reference TRBV19 and TRBJ2-3, the full variable domain reads DGGITQSPKYLFRKEGQNVTLSCEQNLNHDAMYWYRQDPGQGLRLIYYSQIVNDFQKGDIAEGYSVSREKKESFPLTVTSAQKNPTAFYLCATKTGGYTDTQYFGPGTRLTVL.

The rearrangement links TRBV4-1 to TRBJ2-2; D is perhaps TRBD1 (7 bases). V shed 0 bases and J shed 5 bases, with 13 bases lying between them. Germline V CDR1 and CDR2: MGHRA, YSYEKL. The CDR3 contains 16 residues. For the CDR3, the DNA is TGCGCCAGCAGCCAAGATGACAGGGCGGGGACCGGGGAGCTGTTTTTT. Protein product: CASSQDDRAGTGELFF.

This clone appeared once. Other DNA sequences from this sample encode an identical CDR3 as well. The V call is TRBV5-1, the J call TRBJ1-5, with 7 bases identical to TRBD1. After removal of 0 bases from V and 3 bases from J, the junction contained 3 bases not matched to a gene. The CDR3 length is 15 residues. CDR1 is SGHRS and CDR2 is YFSETQ in the germline V gene. The CDR3 spells CASSLGDSFNQPQHF. Written as DNA, the CDR3 is TGCGCCAGCAGCTTGGGGGACAGCTTCAATCAGCCCCAGCATTTT.

The rearrangement links TRBV7-9 to TRBJ2-2; TRBD2 matches 14 bases. V lost 4 bases to trimming and J lost 4 bases; unmatched junction nucleotides: 5. The CDR3 totals 17 residues. Germline lookup yields CDR1 SEHNR and CDR2 FQNEAQ (reference sequence). CDR3 bases: TGTGCCAGCAGCTCCAGGACTAGCGGGAGGAGCACCGGGGAGCTGTTTTTT. Its protein is CASSSRTSGRSTGELFF.

This clone was seen ten or more times. The same CDR3 is also encoded by other DNA sequences in this sample. The gene calls are TRBV7-9 and TRBJ2-6, with TRBD1 identical over 10 bases. Germline trimming cut 5 bases from V and 2 bases from J; bases unmatched to any gene: 12. Looked up from germline, CDR1 is SEHNR and CDR2 is FQNEAQ (reference sequence). This CDR3 comprises 19 residues. The CDR3: CASSPLTGGYRAGANVLTF. CDR3 DNA sequence: TGTGCCAGCAGCCCCCTGACAGGGGGCTATAGGGCTGGGGCCAACGTCCTGACTTTC. The whole variable domain, remainder taken from reference TRBV7-9 and TRBJ2-6, is DTGVSQNPRHKITKRGQNVTFRCDPISEHNRLYWYRQTLGQGPEFLTYFQNEAQLEKSRLLSDRFSAERPKGSFSTLEIQRTEQGDSAMYLCASSPLTGGYRAGANVLTFGAGSRLTVL.

V is TRBV6-6 and J is TRBJ1-4; the match to TRBD1 covers 12 bases. V shed 6 bases and J 6 bases; nucleotides not matched to a gene: 2. The CDR3 has 14 amino acids. Germline loops: CDR1 MNHNY, CDR2 SVGAGI (reference sequence). CDR3 in DNA: TGTGCCAGCAGGGGACAGGGGGCGGATGAAAAACTGTTTTTT. Its protein is CASRGQGADEKLFF.

The rearrangement uses TRBV6-1 and TRBJ1-2; D ambiguous. Germline V gene lookup returns CDR1 MNHNS and CDR2 SASEGT. This CDR3 has 13 amino acids. Trimming cost V 8 bases and J 1 base, with 11 bases left between them. CDR3 protein: CASRGVGNYGYTF. CDR3 DNA sequence: TGTGCCAGCCGTGGGGTCGGTAACTATGGCTACACCTTC.

This chain links TRBV28 with TRBJ2-5, with TRBD1 as a possible D gene (5 bases). The tail of the sequence fits TRBJ2-7 better, so the J call may be wrong. There are 14 residues in the CDR3. Germline loops: CDR1 MDHEN, CDR2 SYDVKM. The CDR3 here is CASPLQGTVCEQYF. The DNA for the CDR3 is TGTGCCAGCCCCCTCCAGGGAACCGTCTGCGAGCAGTACTTC.

V and J are TRBV18 and TRBJ2-7; TRBD1 aligns across 7 bases. From germline, CDR1 is KGHSH and CDR2 LQKENI. The J segment lost 4 bases and the V segment lost 3 bases, leaving 9 bases of the junction unmatched. The CDR3 has 15 amino acids. The CDR3, as DNA: TGTGCCAGCTCACCCTATCTACAGGGACAGTACGAGCAGTACTTC. Translating it yields CASSPYLQGQYEQYF.

The chain recombines TRBV7-9 with TRBJ1-1, with 8 bases that match TRBD1. Per germline, CDR1 SEHNR and CDR2 FQNEAQ (reference sequence). This CDR3 has 13 amino acids. V lost 8 bases, J lost 5 bases, and 7 bases stayed unmatched. In DNA, the CDR3 is TGTGCCAGCGCCGCACAGGGGGGAACTGAAGCTTTCTTT. This translates into CASAAQGGTEAFF.

In the case of this clone: The same CDR3 also results from other DNA sequences found in this sample. The chain is built from TRBV11-2 and TRBJ1-1; D is possibly TRBD1 (6 bases). Germline loops: CDR1 SGHAT, CDR2 FQNNGV. The CDR3 is made up of 13 amino acids. Deletions cut 5 bases from V and 4 bases from J, with 11 bases between. The CDR3 loop is CASSLQGATEAFF. CDR3 in DNA: TGTGCCAGCAGCCTACAGGGTGCCACTGAAGCTTTCTTT.

This chain links TRBV6-5 with TRBJ2-7; the match to TRBD2 covers 8 bases. The CDR3 loop spans 14 amino acids. The trim removed 6 bases at V and 1 base at J, leaving 5 bases unmatched. The germline gives CDR1 MNHEY, CDR2 SVGAGI. The chain's CDR3 is CASRRLALSYEQYF. CDR3 nucleotides: TGTGCCAGCAGGCGACTAGCGTTATCCTACGAGCAGTACTTC.

This clone was recorded only once. The J gene is TRBJ2-3, the V gene TRBV5-1; D may be TRBD1 (6 bases). Germline V gene sequence: CDR1 SGHRS, CDR2 YFSETQ. V was cut by 4 bases and J by 4 bases, with 13 bases left in between. This CDR3 contains 14 residues. CDR3: CASSPNRVSDTQYF. The CDR3 DNA is TGCGCCAGCAGCCCAAACAGGGTATCAGATACGCAGTATTTT.

The rearrangement joins TRBV27 to TRBJ1-2; possible D gene TRBD1, 6 bases. V was pared by 9 bases and J by 2 bases, with 13 bases between. Looked up from germline, CDR1 is MNHEY and CDR2 is SMNVEV (reference sequence). CDR3 length equals 13 residues. The CDR3 here is CASSDRPNYGYTF. The CDR3 nucleotides read TGTGCCAGTTCAGACAGGCCGAACTATGGCTACACCTTC.

This clone was detected a few times. J is TRBJ2-1 and V is TRBV19; D is ambiguous. Germline lookup yields CDR1 LNHDA and CDR2 SQIVND (reference sequence). The CDR3 sequence is 15 residues long. V was cut by 7 bases and J by 0 bases, with 13 bases left in between. The CDR3 is CASKEALPSYNEQFF. The CDR3 region has the DNA TGTGCCAGTAAAGAAGCTCTGCCCTCCTACAATGAGCAGTTCTTC.

The chain employs TRBV7-3 and TRBJ1-1; 11 positions match TRBD1. From germline, CDR1 is SGHTA and CDR2 FQGTGA. The length of the CDR3 is 14 residues. J lost 6 bases, V lost 6 bases, and 6 bases had no gene match. CDR3 loop: CASSWDRGSAEAFF. CDR3 coding DNA: TGTGCCAGCAGTTGGGACAGGGGGAGCGCTGAAGCTTTCTTT.

The chain employs TRBV5-1 and TRBJ2-3, with TRBD2 matching over 13 bases. Looked up from germline, CDR1 is SGHRS and CDR2 is YFSETQ. J lost 4 bases, V lost 4 bases, and 9 bases had no gene match. CDR3 length: 17 residues. The CDR3 sequence is CASSETLAGGVPDTQYF. Here the CDR3 DNA reads TGCGCCAGCAGCGAGACACTAGCGGGAGGGGTCCCAGATACGCAGTATTTT.

Of note for this clone: The same CDR3 also results from other DNA sequences found in this sample. V is TRBV18 and J is TRBJ1-1, with D possibly being TRBD1 (6 bases). CDR1 is KGHSH, CDR2 LQKENI, per germline. Between the trimmed V and J ends, which lost 0 bases and 0 bases, there was a span of 8 bases. The CDR3 is 15 amino acids. CDR3 sequence reads: CASSPPGGLNTEAFF. As DNA, the CDR3 is TGTGCCAGCTCACCACCGGGGGGCTTGAACACTGAAGCTTTCTTT.

The CDR3 here is CAISEGTSGSGETQYF. The CDR3 region has the DNA TGTGCCATCAGTGAGGGGACTAGCGGGAGTGGGGAGACCCAGTACTTC. The chain uses TRBV10-3 and TRBJ2-5; 14 nucleotides match TRBD2. Germline-derived CDR1 and CDR2 are ENHRY and SYGVKD. The junction had 4 bases not matched to a gene; V was cut back by 2 bases and J by 5 bases. This CDR3 contains 16 residues.

J is TRBJ2-1 and V is TRBV11-2, with 8 bases that match TRBD2. Trimming cost V 5 bases and J 5 bases; bases outside gene matches: 8. Germline V gives CDR1 SGHAT, CDR2 FQNNGV. The CDR3 consists of 15 residues. The CDR3 spells CASSVASGPHNEQFF. The CDR3 DNA reads TGTGCCAGCAGCGTGGCTAGCGGGCCTCACAATGAGCAGTTCTTC.

This chain joins TRBV30 and TRBJ2-1, with D unclear. Germline V gene lookup returns CDR1 GTSNPN and CDR2 SVGIG (reference sequence). The CDR3 is 14 residues long. V was clipped by 2 bases and J by 7 bases, with 15 bases between them. CDR3 DNA: TGTGCCTGGAGTAAAGCGTGGATAGGGAATGAGCAGTTCTTC. This encodes CAWSKAWIGNEQFF.

The chain couples TRBV11-3 to TRBJ2-1, with TRBD2 matching 9 bases. The ends lost 2 bases at V and 8 bases at J; junction bases unmatched: 7. CDR3 length: 15 residues. Germline V gene lookup returns CDR1 SGHNT and CDR2 YENEEA. The CDR3 DNA follows: TGTGCCAGCAGCTTAAATAGCGGGAGAGACGATGAGCAGTTCTTC. As protein: CASSLNSGRDDEQFF.

The chain carries TRBV28 and TRBJ2-7; D ambiguous. Trimming took off 7 bases at V and 7 bases at J, with 11 bases between the two ends. The CDR3 spans 11 residues. Per germline, CDR1 MDHEN and CDR2 SYDVKM. CDR3 region: CASTSPWEQYF. CDR3 bases: TGTGCCAGCACCTCCCCTTGGGAGCAGTACTTC.

This clone has just one count. CDR3 amino acids: CASTPAGVVEQYF. The CDR3 DNA is TGTGCCAGTACCCCGGCCGGAGTTGTCGAGCAGTACTTC. This chain uses TRBV19 with TRBJ2-7, with D unclear. The germline gives CDR1 LNHDA, CDR2 SQIVND (reference sequence). This CDR3 is 13 amino acids long. Trimming shortened V by 7 bases and J by 6 bases, and 16 bases separated the two germline ends.